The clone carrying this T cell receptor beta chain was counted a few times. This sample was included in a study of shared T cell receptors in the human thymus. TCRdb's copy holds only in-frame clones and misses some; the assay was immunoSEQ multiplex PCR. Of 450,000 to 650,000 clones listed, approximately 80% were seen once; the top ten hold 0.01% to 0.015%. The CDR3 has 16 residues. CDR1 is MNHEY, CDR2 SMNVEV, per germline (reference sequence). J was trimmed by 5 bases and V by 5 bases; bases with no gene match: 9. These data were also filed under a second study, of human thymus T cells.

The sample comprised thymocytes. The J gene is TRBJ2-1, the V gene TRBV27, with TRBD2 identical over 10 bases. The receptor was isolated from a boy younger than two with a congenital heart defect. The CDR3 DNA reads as TGTGCCAGCAGTCCGCGAGGTAGCGGGAGGAACAATGAGCAGTTCTTC. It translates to CASSPRGSGRNNEQFF.